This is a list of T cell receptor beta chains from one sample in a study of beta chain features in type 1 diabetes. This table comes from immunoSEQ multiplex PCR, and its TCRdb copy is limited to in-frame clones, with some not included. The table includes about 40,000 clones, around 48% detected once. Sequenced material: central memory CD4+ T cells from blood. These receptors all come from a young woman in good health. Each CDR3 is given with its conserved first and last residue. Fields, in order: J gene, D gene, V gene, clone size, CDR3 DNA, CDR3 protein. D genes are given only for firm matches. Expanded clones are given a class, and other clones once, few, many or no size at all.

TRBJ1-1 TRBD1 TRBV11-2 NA TGTGCCAGCAGTTCCCAGGGGGCCTTGAGCACTGAAGCTTTCTTT CASSSQGALSTEAFF
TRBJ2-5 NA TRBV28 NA TGTGCCAGCAGTTTTGTTCAGGGGTTAGGGACCCAGTACTTC CASSFVQGLGTQYF
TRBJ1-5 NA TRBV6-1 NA TGTGCCAGCAGTGCGGCAGGGGTGAGCAATCAGCCCCAGCATTTT CASSAAGVSNQPQHF
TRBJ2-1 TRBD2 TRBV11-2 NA TGTGCCAGCAGCTCCGGACTAGCGGGGGGTGGGCAGGAGCAGTTCTTC CASSSGLAGGGQEQFF
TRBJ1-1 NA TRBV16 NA TGTGCCAGCAGCCTAGTCGGTGGGAACACTGAAGCTTTCTTT CASSLVGGNTEAFF
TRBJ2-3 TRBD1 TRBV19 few TGTGCCAGTAGTAAGCGGACAGGGGACACAGATACGCAGTATTTT CASSKRTGDTDTQYF
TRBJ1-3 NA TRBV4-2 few TGTGCCAGCAGCCAAGAACTCACGAAAGCTGGAAACACCATATATTTT CASSQELTKAGNTIYF
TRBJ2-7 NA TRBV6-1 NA TGTGCCAGCAGTGAGGCAGGTGGCGAGCAGTACTTC CASSEAGGEQYF
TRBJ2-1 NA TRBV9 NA TGTGCCAGCAGCCCGGAGCGGTTACCCTCCTACAATGAGCAGTTCTTC CASSPERLPSYNEQFF
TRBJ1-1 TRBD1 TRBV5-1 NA TGCGCCAGCAGCTCCTGGACAGGACTTATGAACACTGAAGCTTTCTTT CASSSWTGLMNTEAFF
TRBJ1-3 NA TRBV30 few TGTGCCTGGAGACGCGGGGAGGGGAATGGCGGAAACACCATATATTTT CAWRRGEGNGGNTIYF
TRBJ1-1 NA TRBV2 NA TGTGCCAGCAGTGAAGAGGGAGCTGAAGCTTTCTTT CASSEEGAEAFF
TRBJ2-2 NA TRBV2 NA TGTGCCAGCAGTGACAGGACAGCCAACACCGGGGAGCTGTTTTTT CASSDRTANTGELFF
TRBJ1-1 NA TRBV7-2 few TGTGCCAGCAGCTTAAATATTGAAGCTTTCTTT CASSLNIEAFF
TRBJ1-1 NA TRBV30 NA TGTGCCTGGATAGTGTACACTGAAGCTTTCTTT CAWIVYTEAFF
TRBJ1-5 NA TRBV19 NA TGTGCCAGTAGTATCTCCACAGATCAGCCCCAGCATTTT CASSISTDQPQHF
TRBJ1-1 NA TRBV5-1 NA TGCGCCAGCAGCCTTCAGGGTCAGGGCACTGAAGCTTTCTTT CASSLQGQGTEAFF
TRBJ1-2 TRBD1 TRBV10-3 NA TGTGCCATCAGCAATTCGGACAGGGGGATCGATGGCTACACCTTC CAISNSDRGIDGYTF
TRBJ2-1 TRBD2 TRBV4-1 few TGCGCCAGCAGCCAAGAAAGCGGGAGGCTCTCCTACAATGAGCAGTTCTTC CASSQESGRLSYNEQFF
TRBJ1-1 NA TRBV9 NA TGTGCCAGCAGCGCCACGGGGGGCCGGAACACTGAAGCTTTCTTT CASSATGGRNTEAFF
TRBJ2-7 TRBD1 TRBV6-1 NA TGTGCCAGCAGTGAGAGGGGGCACTCCTCCTACGAGCAGTACTTC CASSERGHSSYEQYF
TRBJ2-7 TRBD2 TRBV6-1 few TGTGCCAGCAGTGCATCCCAACTAGCGCCCAGCTCCTACGAGCAGTACTTC CASSASQLAPSSYEQYF
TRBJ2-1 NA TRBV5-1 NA TGCGCCAGCAGCTTGGGAGGCCCCCAGAATGAGCAGTTCTTC CASSLGGPQNEQFF
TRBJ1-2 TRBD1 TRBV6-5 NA TGTGCCAGCAGCCCGACAGGGGAATATGGCTACACCTTC CASSPTGEYGYTF
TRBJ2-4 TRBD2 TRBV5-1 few TGCGCCAGCAGCTTGGACGGACGGGGGAGGGACATTCAGTACTTC CASSLDGRGRDIQYF
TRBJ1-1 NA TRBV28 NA TGTGCCAGCAGTTTGTGGGGGCTGGAAGCTTTCTTT CASSLWGLEAFF
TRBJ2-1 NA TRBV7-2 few TGTGCCAGCAGCTTAGCTCCTTCCTACAATGAGCAGTTCTTC CASSLAPSYNEQFF
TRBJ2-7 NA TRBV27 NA TGTGCCAGCAGTTTAGAGAAGGGAGGCTACGAGCAGTACTTC CASSLEKGGYEQYF
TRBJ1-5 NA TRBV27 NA TGTGCCAGCAGTAGTGGGGCGTACTATCAGCCCCAGCATTTT CASSSGAYYQPQHF
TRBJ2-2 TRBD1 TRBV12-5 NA TGTGCTAGTGGTTTGGTAATGGACAGGGATTGGACCGGGGAGCTGTTTTTT CASGLVMDRDWTGELFF
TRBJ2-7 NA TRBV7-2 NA TGTGCCAGCAGCCCTTTGCCGGGGTCGTACGAGCAGTACTTC CASSPLPGSYEQYF
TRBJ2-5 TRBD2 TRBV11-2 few TGTGCCAGCAGCTTAGAGGGAGCGGGAGGGGAGACCCAGTACTTC CASSLEGAGGETQYF
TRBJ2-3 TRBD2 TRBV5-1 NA TGCGCCAGCAGCACTAGCGGGGGTAGCACAGATACGCAGTATTTT CASSTSGGSTDTQYF
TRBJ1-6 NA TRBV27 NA TGTGCCAGCAGTTCAGGAACAGGCCCTGTGGATTCACCCCTCCACTTT CASSSGTGPVDSPLHF
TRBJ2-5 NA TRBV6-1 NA TGTGCCAGCAGTGAATACGCAGGGGTAGGTGGGACCCAGTACTTC CASSEYAGVGGTQYF
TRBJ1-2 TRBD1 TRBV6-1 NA TGTGCCAGCAGTGAAGCGTTCAGGGGGACGATTTCTTACACCTTC CASSEAFRGTISYTF
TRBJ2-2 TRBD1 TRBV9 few TGTGCCAGCAGCGTATCGGACAGGGCCCTCGCCGGGGAGCTGTTTTTT CASSVSDRALAGELFF
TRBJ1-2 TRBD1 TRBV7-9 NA TGTGCCAGCAGTTCCAGGGACAGCTATGGCTACACCTTC CASSSRDSYGYTF
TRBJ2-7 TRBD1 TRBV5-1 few TGCGCCAGCAGCCAATCCGGGACAGGGAGCGAGCAGTACTTC CASSQSGTGSEQYF
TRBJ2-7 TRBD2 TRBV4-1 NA TGCGCCAGCAAGATTCTAGCGGGAGTAAAGAACGAGCAGTACTTC CASKILAGVKNEQYF
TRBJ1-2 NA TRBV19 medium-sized TGTGCCAGTAGTATAGTTTCCGGTCGAGGGAACTATGGCTACACCTTC CASSIVSGRGNYGYTF
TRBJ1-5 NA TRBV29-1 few TGCAGCGTTCGACAGTCCTCGGGGCCCCAGCATTTT CSVRQSSGPQHF
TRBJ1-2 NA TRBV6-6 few TGTGCCAGCAGTTACCACGGGTCCCCCGGCTACACCTTC CASSYHGSPGYTF
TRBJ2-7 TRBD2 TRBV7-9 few TGTGCCAGCAGCTTTAGCGGGGTCTCCTACGAGCAGTACTTC CASSFSGVSYEQYF
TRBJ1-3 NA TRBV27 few TGTGCCAGCAGTTTAACGTACTCCTCTGGAAACACCATATATTTT CASSLTYSSGNTIYF
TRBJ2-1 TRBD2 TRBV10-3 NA TGTGCCATCAGGGATGGGACTAGCGGGAGAGAGAATGAGCAGTTCTTC CAIRDGTSGRENEQFF
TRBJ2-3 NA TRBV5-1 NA TGCGCCAGCAGCTTGGAGTGGGGGGGGCCAGATACGCAGTATTTT CASSLEWGGPDTQYF
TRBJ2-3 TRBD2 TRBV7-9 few TGTGCCAGCCAGCGGGAGGGAAGGGGAAGCACAGATACGCAGTATTTT CASQREGRGSTDTQYF
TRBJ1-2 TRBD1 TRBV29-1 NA TGCAGCGTTGAGAATGAGGGGGCGAACTATGGCTACACCTTC CSVENEGANYGYTF
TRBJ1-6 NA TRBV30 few TGTGCCTACCAGCCCCAGCGGGTTTCACCCCTCCACTTT CAYQPQRVSPLHF
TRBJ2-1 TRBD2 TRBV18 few TGTGCCAGCTCACCACTGTGGAGCGGGAGGGACAATGAGCAGTTCTTC CASSPLWSGRDNEQFF
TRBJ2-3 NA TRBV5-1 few TGCGCCAGCAGCTTGGAGGACAGCCACACAGATACGCAGTATTTT CASSLEDSHTDTQYF